This is a list of T cell receptor beta chains from one sample in a study of blood T cell repertoires in COVID-19. Sequencing was performed with immunoSEQ multiplex PCR; in TCRdb, only in-frame clones are kept and a portion is missing. The profile shows around 260,000 clones, 89% of them singletons. Sequencing input: peripheral blood. The source of these receptors is a woman between 35 and 50 years old who had recovered from COVID-19. CDR3s include the opening cysteine and the closing phenylalanine or tryptophan. D genes are given only for firm matches. Not all rows give a size; the values are once, few, many and, for expanded clones, a class.

j_call: TRBJ2-1
clone_size: .
v_call: TRBV3-1/TRBV3-2
d_call: TRBD1
cdr3_nt: TGTGCCAGCAGCCCGGGACACACGACAGGGGACAATGAGCAGTTCTTC
cdr3_aa: CASSPGHTTGDNEQFF

j_call: TRBJ2-1
clone_size: .
v_call: TRBV5-1
d_call: TRBD2
cdr3_nt: TGCGCCAGCAGCTCCGGCCAAGCGGGAGAGCAGTTCTTC
cdr3_aa: CASSSGQAGEQFF

j_call: TRBJ2-2
clone_size: .
v_call: TRBV12-3/TRBV12-4
d_call: .
cdr3_nt: TGTGCCAGCAGATGGACTGAGACCGGGGAGCTGTTTTTT
cdr3_aa: CASRWTETGELFF

j_call: TRBJ2-7
clone_size: .
v_call: TRBV30
d_call: TRBD1
cdr3_nt: TGTGCCTGGACCCCCCTGGCGGACAGGTCATACGAGCAGTACTTC
cdr3_aa: CAWTPLADRSYEQYF

j_call: TRBJ1-2
clone_size: .
v_call: TRBV4-1
d_call: .
cdr3_nt: TGCGCCAGCAGCCAAGATCGGCAGGAACCCTATGGCTACACCTTC
cdr3_aa: CASSQDRQEPYGYTF

j_call: TRBJ1-1
clone_size: .
v_call: TRBV6-2/TRBV6-3
d_call: .
cdr3_nt: TGTGCCAGCAGTTGGCCCAAGTACAGGGATGCAAACACTGAAGCTTTCTTT
cdr3_aa: CASSWPKYRDANTEAFF

j_call: TRBJ1-4
clone_size: .
v_call: TRBV7-9
d_call: .
cdr3_nt: TGTGCCAGCAGCTTAGGGCAGGGTCTGGATCGCGAAAAACTGTTTTTT
cdr3_aa: CASSLGQGLDREKLFF

j_call: TRBJ1-2
clone_size: .
v_call: TRBV7-9
d_call: TRBD1
cdr3_nt: TGTGCCAGCAGCACGACCCTGGGACAGGAGGGGTATGGCTACACCTTC
cdr3_aa: CASSTTLGQEGYGYTF

j_call: TRBJ2-1
clone_size: .
v_call: TRBV6-1
d_call: .
cdr3_nt: TGTGCCAGCAGTGCCCTCCCCCCCTCAGCGGGCCATAACAATGAGCAGTTCTTC
cdr3_aa: CASSALPPSAGHNNEQFF

j_call: TRBJ2-6
clone_size: .
v_call: TRBV2
d_call: TRBD1
cdr3_nt: TGTGCCAGCAGAGAACAGGGGTCCGGGGCCAACGTCCTGACTTTC
cdr3_aa: CASREQGSGANVLTF

j_call: TRBJ2-1
clone_size: .
v_call: TRBV11-3
d_call: TRBD2
cdr3_nt: TGTGCCAGCAGCTCAGGGCTAGCGGGAGGAGGGTATGAGCAGTTCTTC
cdr3_aa: CASSSGLAGGGYEQFF

j_call: TRBJ2-5
clone_size: .
v_call: TRBV29-1
d_call: .
cdr3_nt: TGCAGCGTTTTCCCAGGACACAACCAAGAGACCCAGTACTTC
cdr3_aa: CSVFPGHNQETQYF

j_call: TRBJ2-5
clone_size: .
v_call: TRBV24-1
d_call: .
cdr3_nt: TGTGCCACCAGTGATTTGCAGGCAGCCCAAGAGACCCAGTACTTC
cdr3_aa: CATSDLQAAQETQYF

j_call: TRBJ2-2
clone_size: .
v_call: TRBV9
d_call: TRBD2
cdr3_nt: TGTGCCAGCAGCCGGACTAGCGGAACTGGTACCGGGGAGCTGTTTTTT
cdr3_aa: CASSRTSGTGTGELFF

j_call: TRBJ2-3
clone_size: .
v_call: TRBV18
d_call: TRBD2
cdr3_nt: TGTGCCAGCTCTTCCCCGACTAGCGGGACCCACACAGATACGCAGTATTTT
cdr3_aa: CASSSPTSGTHTDTQYF

j_call: TRBJ1-4
clone_size: .
v_call: TRBV28
d_call: TRBD1
cdr3_nt: TGTGCCAGCAGTTCGCAAGACAGGGCGGGCGAAAAACTGTTTTTT
cdr3_aa: CASSSQDRAGEKLFF

j_call: TRBJ2-1
clone_size: .
v_call: TRBV2
d_call: .
cdr3_nt: TGTGCCAGCATAGCGAACCCCTACAATGAGCAGTTCTTC
cdr3_aa: CASIANPYNEQFF

j_call: TRBJ2-5
clone_size: .
v_call: TRBV6-6
d_call: TRBD2
cdr3_nt: TGTGCCAGCAGCCTCGGACTAGGAGGCTCTGGCGAGACCCAGTACTTC
cdr3_aa: CASSLGLGGSGETQYF

j_call: TRBJ2-7
clone_size: .
v_call: TRBV7-9
d_call: .
cdr3_nt: TGTGCCAGCAGCTTAGATGGCAGCTACGAGCAGTACTTC
cdr3_aa: CASSLDGSYEQYF

j_call: TRBJ1-5
clone_size: few
v_call: TRBV2
d_call: .
cdr3_nt: TGTGCCAGCAGTCTTGACAGCAACAATCAGCCCCAGCATTTT
cdr3_aa: CASSLDSNNQPQHF

j_call: TRBJ2-7
clone_size: .
v_call: TRBV5-8
d_call: .
cdr3_nt: TGTGCCAGCAGCACTGACAGATACTACGAGCAGTACTTC
cdr3_aa: CASSTDRYYEQYF

j_call: TRBJ2-7
clone_size: .
v_call: TRBV10-3
d_call: TRBD1
cdr3_nt: TGTGCCATCACCCGGACAGGGAGCAGCTACGAGCAGTACTTC
cdr3_aa: CAITRTGSSYEQYF

j_call: TRBJ2-7
clone_size: once
v_call: TRBV21-1
d_call: .
cdr3_nt: TGTGCCAGCAGCAAAGCAGAGCGGGAGGCCCTGGACGAGCAGTACTTC
cdr3_aa: CASSKAEREALDEQYF

j_call: TRBJ2-1
clone_size: .
v_call: TRBV27
d_call: .
cdr3_nt: TGTGCCAGCAGTCAAACTAGCTATTTCGGGTCGGATGAGCAGTTCTTC
cdr3_aa: CASSQTSYFGSDEQFF

j_call: TRBJ1-2
clone_size: .
v_call: TRBV29-1
d_call: TRBD1
cdr3_nt: TGCGGTACAGGGGGGTACGGCTATGGCTACACCTTC
cdr3_aa: CGTGGYGYGYTF

j_call: TRBJ2-3
clone_size: .
v_call: TRBV9
d_call: .
cdr3_nt: TGTGCCAGCAGCGCCCGGGACACAAACACAGATACGCAGTATTTT
cdr3_aa: CASSARDTNTDTQYF

j_call: TRBJ2-7
clone_size: .
v_call: TRBV7-9
d_call: .
cdr3_nt: TGTGCCAGCAGCCCCCAGCGGGCACGATACGAGCAGTACTTC
cdr3_aa: CASSPQRARYEQYF

j_call: TRBJ1-5
clone_size: .
v_call: TRBV6-6
d_call: .
cdr3_nt: TGTGCCAGCACCCACGGCGGCGTCGATAGCAATCAGCCCCAGCATTTT
cdr3_aa: CASTHGGVDSNQPQHF

j_call: TRBJ2-1
clone_size: once
v_call: TRBV2
d_call: .
cdr3_nt: TGTGCCAGCGGTAGCCTAGGGAGCACTCTCTACAATGAGCAGTTCTTC
cdr3_aa: CASGSLGSTLYNEQFF

j_call: TRBJ2-2
clone_size: .
v_call: TRBV7-3
d_call: TRBD2
cdr3_nt: TGTGCCAGCAGCTTACGTACACTAGCGGGAGACACCGGGGAGCTGTTTTTT
cdr3_aa: CASSLRTLAGDTGELFF

j_call: TRBJ2-3
clone_size: once
v_call: TRBV5-1
d_call: .
cdr3_nt: TGCGCCAGCAGCCGGGCGGGGGCTACCACAGATACGCAGTATTTT
cdr3_aa: CASSRAGATTDTQYF

j_call: TRBJ2-5
clone_size: once
v_call: TRBV2
d_call: .
cdr3_nt: TGTGCCAGCAGCGCCCCGGGTCGGGAGACCCAGTACTTC
cdr3_aa: CASSAPGRETQYF

j_call: TRBJ1-6
clone_size: .
v_call: TRBV30
d_call: .
cdr3_nt: TGTGCCTGGACGGGACTCCGAAATTCACCCCTCCACTTT
cdr3_aa: CAWTGLRNSPLHF

j_call: TRBJ1-6
clone_size: .
v_call: TRBV2
d_call: TRBD1
cdr3_nt: TGTGCCAGCAGTGAACTTAGGGGGACAGATAATTCACCCCTCCACTTT
cdr3_aa: CASSELRGTDNSPLHF

j_call: TRBJ2-3
clone_size: few
v_call: TRBV7-8
d_call: .
cdr3_nt: TGTGCCAGCAGCTTAGATCGGTCAGGGGTACGCACAGATACGCAGTATTTT
cdr3_aa: CASSLDRSGVRTDTQYF

j_call: TRBJ2-1
clone_size: .
v_call: TRBV10-1
d_call: TRBD2
cdr3_nt: TGCGCCAGCAGCCCGGGACTAGTGGTTGAGCAGTTCTTC
cdr3_aa: CASSPGLVVEQFF

j_call: TRBJ2-5
clone_size: .
v_call: TRBV5-6
d_call: .
cdr3_nt: TGTGCCAGCAGCTTGGGACAGGTAGAGACCCAGTACTTC
cdr3_aa: CASSLGQVETQYF

j_call: TRBJ2-2
clone_size: .
v_call: TRBV6-6
d_call: TRBD2
cdr3_nt: TGTGCCAGCAGCCTCGAGCGGGAAAACACCGGGGAGCTGTTTTTT
cdr3_aa: CASSLERENTGELFF

j_call: TRBJ1-2
clone_size: .
v_call: TRBV6-4
d_call: .
cdr3_nt: TGTGCCAGCATAAGGGGGTATGGCTACACCTTC
cdr3_aa: CASIRGYGYTF

j_call: TRBJ1-5
clone_size: .
v_call: TRBV7-9
d_call: .
cdr3_nt: TGTGCCAGCAGCTTAGGGACAGCCCGGGCCCAGCATTTT
cdr3_aa: CASSLGTARAQHF

j_call: TRBJ2-7
clone_size: .
v_call: TRBV27
d_call: TRBD1
cdr3_nt: TGTGCCAGCAGTCCGAGGACAGGGCCTAGTCGGTACGAGCAGTACTTC
cdr3_aa: CASSPRTGPSRYEQYF

j_call: TRBJ2-1
clone_size: .
v_call: TRBV19
d_call: TRBD2
cdr3_nt: TGTGCCAGTAGTAGCAACCGGGACTACTCCTACAATGAGCAGTTCTTC
cdr3_aa: CASSSNRDYSYNEQFF

j_call: TRBJ2-7
clone_size: .
v_call: TRBV7-2
d_call: .
cdr3_nt: TGTGCCAGCAGCCCCAGCTACGAGCAGTACTTC
cdr3_aa: CASSPSYEQYF

j_call: TRBJ2-7
clone_size: .
v_call: TRBV7-9
d_call: .
cdr3_nt: TGTGCCAGCAGCTTACCAGGGGCGGACTACGAGCAGTACTTC
cdr3_aa: CASSLPGADYEQYF

j_call: TRBJ2-3
clone_size: .
v_call: TRBV18
d_call: .
cdr3_nt: TGTGCCAGCTCACCAATGGCGACTAGCACAGATACGCAGTATTTT
cdr3_aa: CASSPMATSTDTQYF

j_call: TRBJ2-5
clone_size: .
v_call: TRBV9
d_call: .
cdr3_nt: TGTGCCAGCAGCCCGGGGAACGGGAGAGGAGAGACCCAGTACTTC
cdr3_aa: CASSPGNGRGETQYF

j_call: TRBJ2-3
clone_size: .
v_call: TRBV28
d_call: .
cdr3_nt: TGTGCCAGCAGTTTTGGAGTTCCTAGCACAGATACGCAGTATTTT
cdr3_aa: CASSFGVPSTDTQYF

j_call: TRBJ2-7
clone_size: .
v_call: TRBV18
d_call: TRBD2
cdr3_nt: TGTGCCAGCTCACCACCGGGACTAGCGGCCGAGCAGTACTTC
cdr3_aa: CASSPPGLAAEQYF

j_call: TRBJ2-5
clone_size: .
v_call: TRBV30
d_call: TRBD2
cdr3_nt: TGTGCCTGGAAGACTAGCGGGGAGACCCAGTACTTC
cdr3_aa: CAWKTSGETQYF

j_call: TRBJ2-3
clone_size: .
v_call: TRBV28
d_call: .
cdr3_nt: TGTGCCAGCACCACCGAGACAGATACGCAGTATTTT
cdr3_aa: CASTTETDTQYF